This T cell receptor beta chain emerged from a study of neurological immune-mediated disorders. This clonotype has ten or more counts. The authors produced cDNA by 5'RACE using 10-nucleotide random UMIs. TCRdb independently ran MiXCR on the 5' RACE reads; one entry per CDR3 protein. Of about 30,000 distinct CDR3 sequences listed, about 6% were seen once; the top ten hold about 2.1%. Healthy controls comprised blood bank volunteers in Maryland, USA. The V gene's germline CDR1 is DFQATT and CDR2 SNEGSKA (reference sequence). CDR3 length: 14 amino acids. J lost 10 bases, V lost 0 bases, and 5 bases had no gene match.

The chain links TRBV20-1 to TRBJ2-1, with 11 bases that match TRBD2. This clonotype was sampled from a woman aged 50 to 60 in good health. Sequences were obtained from CD4+ T cells from blood. CDR3 amino acids: CSAREASGGQEQFF. CDR3 coding DNA: TGCAGTGCTAGAGAGGCTAGCGGGGGGCAAGAGCAGTTCTTC.